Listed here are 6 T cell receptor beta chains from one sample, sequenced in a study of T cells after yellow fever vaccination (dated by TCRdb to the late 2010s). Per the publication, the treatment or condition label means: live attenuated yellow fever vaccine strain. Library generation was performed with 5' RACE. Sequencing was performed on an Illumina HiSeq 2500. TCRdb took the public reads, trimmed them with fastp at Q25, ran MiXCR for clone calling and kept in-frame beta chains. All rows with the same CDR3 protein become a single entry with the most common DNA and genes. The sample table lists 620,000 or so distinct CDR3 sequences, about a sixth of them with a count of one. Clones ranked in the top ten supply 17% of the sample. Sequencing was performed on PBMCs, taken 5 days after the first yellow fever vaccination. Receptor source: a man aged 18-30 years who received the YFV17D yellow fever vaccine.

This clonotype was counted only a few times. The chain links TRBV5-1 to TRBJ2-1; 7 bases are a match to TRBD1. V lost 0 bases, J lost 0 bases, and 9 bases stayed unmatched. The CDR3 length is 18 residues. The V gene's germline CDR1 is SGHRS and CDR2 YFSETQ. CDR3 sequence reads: CASSLGPQQGSSYNEQFF. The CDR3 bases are TGCGCCAGCAGCTTGGGCCCTCAACAGGGGAGCTCCTACAATGAGCAGTTCTTC. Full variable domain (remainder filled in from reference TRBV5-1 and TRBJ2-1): KAGVTQTPRYLIKTRGQQVTLSCSPISGHRSVSWYQQTPGQGLQFLFEYFSETQRNKGNFPGRFSGRQFSNSRSEMNVSTLELGDSALYLCASSLGPQQGSSYNEQFFGPGTRLTVL.

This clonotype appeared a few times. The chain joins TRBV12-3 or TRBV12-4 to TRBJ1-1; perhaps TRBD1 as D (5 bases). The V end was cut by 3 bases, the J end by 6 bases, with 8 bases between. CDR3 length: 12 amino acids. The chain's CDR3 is CASSFGTPEAFF. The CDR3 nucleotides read TGTGCCAGCAGTTTTGGGACGCCTGAAGCTTTCTTT.

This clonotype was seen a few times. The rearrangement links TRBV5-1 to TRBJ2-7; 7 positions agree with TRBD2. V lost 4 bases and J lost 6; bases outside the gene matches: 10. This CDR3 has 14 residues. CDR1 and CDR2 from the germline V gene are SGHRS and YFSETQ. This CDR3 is CASSPVPGGGEQYV. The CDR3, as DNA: TGCGCCAGCAGCCCTGTCCCGGGGGGTGGCGAGCAGTACGTC.

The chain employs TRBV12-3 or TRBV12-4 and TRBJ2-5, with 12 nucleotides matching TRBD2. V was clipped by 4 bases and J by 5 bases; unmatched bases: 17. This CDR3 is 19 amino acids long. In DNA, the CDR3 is TGTGCCAGCAGTTCCTCGAGGCTAGCGGGGGGGCTAAATCTGGAGACCCAGTACTTC. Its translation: CASSSSRLAGGLNLETQYF.

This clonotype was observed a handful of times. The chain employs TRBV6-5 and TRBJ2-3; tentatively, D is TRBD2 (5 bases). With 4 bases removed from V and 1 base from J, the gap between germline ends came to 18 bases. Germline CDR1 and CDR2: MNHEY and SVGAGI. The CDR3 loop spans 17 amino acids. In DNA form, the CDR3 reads TGTGCCAGCAGTTCGATACCATATGAGAGGGGCACAGATACGCAGTATTTT. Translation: CASSSIPYERGTDTQYF.

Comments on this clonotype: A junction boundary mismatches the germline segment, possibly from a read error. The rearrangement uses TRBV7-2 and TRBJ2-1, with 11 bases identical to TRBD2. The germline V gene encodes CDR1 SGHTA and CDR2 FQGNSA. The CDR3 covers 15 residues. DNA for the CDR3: TGCGCCAGCAGCACTAGCGGGGGCTCCTACAATGAGCAGTTCTTC. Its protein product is CASSTSGGSYNEQFF.